One TCR beta chain is described in this entry. Its antigen is unidentified. This sample is part of a study of a mutant IDH1 vaccine in newly diagnosed glioma. Overall study context: The treated group averaged about 41 years old and was roughly 60% male, approximately 38% female. It was radiotherapy, temozolomide, or both that patients received previously, with most receiving both.

Time point of the sample: week 5, during vaccination. With topical imiquimod, each dose of the vaccine consisted of 300 ug of mutant IDH1 20-mer peptide. The donors had new WHO grade 3 or 4 astrocytomas; these were IDH1-mutant and ATRX-lost. V dropped 2 bases and J dropped 6 bases, with 4 bases sitting between them. CDR1 is MNHNY, CDR2 SVGAGI, per germline (reference sequence). The CDR3 runs 12 residues. The method was immunoSEQ multiplex PCR; TCRdb's version includes in-frame clones alone and lacks a portion of them. The table lists tens of thousands of clones, around nine tenths of them singletons. Sample: PBMCs, taken from a glioma patient whose treatment included an IDH1 peptide vaccine. The receptor comes from a woman aged 45-65 years with glioma. The chain links TRBV6-6 to TRBJ1-4; no definite D call. CDR3 in DNA: TGTGCCAGCAGTTACAGAGATGAAAAACTGTTTTTT. Translation: CASSYRDEKLFF.